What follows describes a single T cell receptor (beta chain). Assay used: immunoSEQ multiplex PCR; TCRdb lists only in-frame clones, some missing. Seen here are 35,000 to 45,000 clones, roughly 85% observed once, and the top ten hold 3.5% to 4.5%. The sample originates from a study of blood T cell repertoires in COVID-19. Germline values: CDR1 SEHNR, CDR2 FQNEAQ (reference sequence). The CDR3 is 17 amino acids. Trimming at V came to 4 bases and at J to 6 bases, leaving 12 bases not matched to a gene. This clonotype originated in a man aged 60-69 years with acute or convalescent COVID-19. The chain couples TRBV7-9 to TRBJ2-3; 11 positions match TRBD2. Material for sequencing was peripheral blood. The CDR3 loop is CASSSHSTSGGEDTQYF. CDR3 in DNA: TGTGCCAGCAGCTCTCATTCAACTAGCGGGGGCGAGGATACGCAGTATTTT.